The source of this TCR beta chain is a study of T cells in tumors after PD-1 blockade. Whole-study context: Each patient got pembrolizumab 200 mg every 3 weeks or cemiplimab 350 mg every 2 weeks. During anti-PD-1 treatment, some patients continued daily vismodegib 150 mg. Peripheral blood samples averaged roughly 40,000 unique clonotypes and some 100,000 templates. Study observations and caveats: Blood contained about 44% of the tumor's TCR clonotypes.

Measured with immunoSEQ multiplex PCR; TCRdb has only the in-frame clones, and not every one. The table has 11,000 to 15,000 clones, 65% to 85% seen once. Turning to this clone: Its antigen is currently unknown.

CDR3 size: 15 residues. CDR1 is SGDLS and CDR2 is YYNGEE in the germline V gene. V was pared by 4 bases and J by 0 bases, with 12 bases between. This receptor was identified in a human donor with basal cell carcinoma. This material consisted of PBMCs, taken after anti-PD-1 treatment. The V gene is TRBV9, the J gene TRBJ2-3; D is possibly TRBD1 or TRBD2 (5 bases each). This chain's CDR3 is CASSPGTSSTDTQYF. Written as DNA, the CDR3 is TGTGCCAGCAGCCCCGGGACCTCGAGCACAGATACGCAGTATTTT.